The clone carrying this T cell receptor beta chain was counted ten times or more. Its specificity is unknown. Time point reported: healthy volunteer bleed at 6 weeks. It was from unfractionated whole blood that total RNA was extracted. These data are taken from a study of human T cells and chemical hapten exposure. The overall study: It was small differences in pooled library volume that mainly caused per-sample TCR yields to vary. General study points: Counts of TCRs above 1 in 1000 frequency stayed unchanged with DPC sensitization.

The CDR3 totals 14 residues. Germline CDR1 and CDR2: DFQATT and SNEGSKA (reference sequence). Trimming left V 6 bases short and J 7 bases short, with 19 bases between. The library attached unique molecular identifiers to individual cDNA molecules. Original methodology: TCR counts had a median of approximately 87,000 per sample and spanned roughly 20,000 to 750,000. MiXCR, run by TCRdb on the RACE reads, gives a single entry per CDR3 protein. TCRdb, not the authors, supplied the V and J calls. The sample includes roughly 75,000 distinct CDR3 sequences, approximately 8.1% seen only once; the top ten take around 1.7%.

The material sequenced was whole blood. This clonotype was sampled from a female donor in good health. Some clones in this sample may be carry-over from other donors' samples. This chain links TRBV20-1 with TRBJ1-5; TRBD1 is a possible D gene (5 bases). CDR3 in DNA: TGCAGTGCCGCGGCGGCAGGGCTTCTGCAGCCCCAGCATTTT. Protein sequence: CSAAAAGLLQPQHF.